A selection of T cell receptor beta chains follows, all from one sample in a study of human T cells and chemical hapten exposure. TCRdb passed the RACE reads through MiXCR, listing each CDR3 protein once. This table has 50,000 or so distinct CDR3 sequences, less than 10% appearing once. This material consisted of whole blood, taken in connection with sensitization to the hapten diphenylcyclopropenone (DPC). All receptors derive from a woman aged 50 to 60 with alopecia areata. Some clones in this sample may be carry-over from other donors' samples. Each CDR3 is given with its conserved first and last residue. D genes are given only for firm matches. The size entry is marked missing in some rows and otherwise reads once, few, many or a size class.

cdr3_nt cdr3_aa v_call clone_size d_call j_call
TGCAGCGTCGCCAGGGGGTATGGCTACACCTTC CSVARGYGYTF TRBV29-1 - TRBD1 TRBJ1-2
TGTGCCAGCAGCTCCGGGCGGTTAGCGCAGTACTTC CASSSGRLAQYF TRBV28 few - TRBJ2-7
TGCAGTGCCGCTAGCGGGAGGGGAAATGAGCAGTTCTTC CSAASGRGNEQFF TRBV20-1 - TRBD2 TRBJ2-1
TGTGCCAGCAGCTTATTCCTAGCGGGCTACGAGCAGTACTTC CASSLFLAGYEQYF TRBV7-9 - TRBD2 TRBJ2-7
TGCAGTGCTTCCCGAGACAGGGTAGCTAATGAAAAACTGTTTTTT CSASRDRVANEKLFF TRBV20-1 many TRBD1 TRBJ1-4
TGTGCCAGCACGAAAGATACCGGGGCGCGGAGCAATGAGCAGTTCTTC CASTKDTGARSNEQFF TRBV18 many - TRBJ2-1
TGTGCCAGCAGCTTAGGCGCAGGGAACACTGAAGCTTTCTTT CASSLGAGNTEAFF TRBV7-9 - - TRBJ1-1
TGTGCCAGCAGACAGGGCGGGCCCTACGAGCAGTACTTC CASRQGGPYEQYF TRBV2 many - TRBJ2-7
TGTGCCAGCAGCTCGGGACCTAGCACAGATACGCAGTATTTT CASSSGPSTDTQYF TRBV5-5 many - TRBJ2-3
TGTGCCAGCAGCTTACAGCAGTCCAATCAGCCCCAGCATTTT CASSLQQSNQPQHF TRBV7-2 many - TRBJ1-5
TGTGCCAGCAGCTTAGGTGTCGCGGGAAGGGACAATGAGCAGTTCTTC CASSLGVAGRDNEQFF TRBV7-8 many - TRBJ2-1
TGTGCCAGCAATCGACAGGGGGCAGACACTGAAGCTTTCTTT CASNRQGADTEAFF TRBV28 many TRBD1 TRBJ1-1
TGTGCCAGCAGCCGTAGGACTAGCGGGGTTCACGAGCAGTACTTC CASSRRTSGVHEQYF TRBV6-5 - TRBD2 TRBJ2-7
TGTGCCAGCAGCCCCGCCGGGACTAGAAACAATGAGCAGTTCTTC CASSPAGTRNNEQFF TRBV9 - TRBD2 TRBJ2-1
TGCAGTGCTAGGCCGGACAGATCCAATTCACCCCTCCACTTT CSARPDRSNSPLHF TRBV20-1 many - TRBJ1-6
TGCAGCGTGACAGGGGGGAGCAATCAGCCCCAGCATTTT CSVTGGSNQPQHF TRBV29-1 many TRBD1 TRBJ1-5
TGTGCCAGCAGTCTTAGGACTAGCGGGAGGAATGAGCAGTTCTTC CASSLRTSGRNEQFF TRBV28 - TRBD2 TRBJ2-1
TGTGCCAGCATGTTTATGAGTGGCACTGAAGCTTTCTTT CASMFMSGTEAFF TRBV12-3/TRBV12-4 - - TRBJ1-1
TGCGCCAGCAGCTTGGATTCCAGGCACACTGGAAACACCATATATTTT CASSLDSRHTGNTIYF TRBV5-1 many - TRBJ1-3
TGTGCCAGCAGCGTGTACTCCGACCGGGAGACCCAGTACTTC CASSVYSDRETQYF TRBV9 - - TRBJ2-5
TGCAGTGCTAGGGGGGGTCATGAGCAGTTCTTC CSARGGHEQFF TRBV20-1 many - TRBJ2-1
TGTGCCAGCAGCCTCATACTAGCGGGAGAGGGTGAGCAGTTCTTC CASSLILAGEGEQFF TRBV3-1 few TRBD2 TRBJ2-1
TGCAGCGTTGCACTAGCGGGAGAAGAGACCCAGTACTTC CSVALAGEETQYF TRBV29-1 many TRBD2 TRBJ2-5
TGCGCCAGCAGCCAAGATCGCTCTTTTGCAGGGGGCCTGAACTATGGCTACACCTTC CASSQDRSFAGGLNYGYTF TRBV4-1 many TRBD1 TRBJ1-2
TGCGCCAGCAGTGAGCCAATGGCCAGGGGAACGGGGAACACTGAAGCTTTCTTT CASSEPMARGTGNTEAFF TRBV10-1 many - TRBJ1-1
TGCAGCGCCGAGAGACAGTCAGGGACCCAGTACTTC CSAERQSGTQYF TRBV29-1 once - TRBJ2-5
TGCGCCAGTTCCCAGAGGACTGGCTACGAGCAGTACTTC CASSQRTGYEQYF TRBV4-1 - - TRBJ2-7
TGCAGTGCTGCGACTAGCGCATCTAGCACAGATACGCAGTATTTT CSAATSASSTDTQYF TRBV20-1 many TRBD2 TRBJ2-3
TGCAGTGTCGGCGTGGCCAAAAACATTCAGTACTTC CSVGVAKNIQYF TRBV20-1 many - TRBJ2-4
TGTGCCAGCAGGCCTAGCTCCTACGAGCAGTACTTC CASRPSSYEQYF TRBV28 many - TRBJ2-7
TGTGCCAGCAGCCCCCGCCCCCCGGGGTCTGGGGCCAACGTCCTGACTTTC CASSPRPPGSGANVLTF TRBV7-2 many - TRBJ2-6
TGTGCCAGCAGCTACAGGGGTGGATCCTCTGGGGCCAACGTCCTGACTTTC CASSYRGGSSGANVLTF TRBV6-5 many TRBD1 TRBJ2-6
TGTGCCAGCAGTCCGAACCTCGGGGGCACGGCAAATTCACCCCTCCACTTT CASSPNLGGTANSPLHF TRBV12-3/TRBV12-4 few - TRBJ1-6
TGCAGTGCTAGCCCAGCGACATCCTACAATGAGCAGTTCTTC CSASPATSYNEQFF TRBV20-1 many - TRBJ2-1
TGTGCCAGCAGCTTAACGGGCCTCGAGGAGACCCAGTACTTC CASSLTGLEETQYF TRBV7-9 many - TRBJ2-5
TGCAGCGTAGCCCGGGGGAACTCCTACGAGCAGTACTTC CSVARGNSYEQYF TRBV29-1 many - TRBJ2-7
TGCAGCGTTCGGACTAGAAACATTCAGTACTTC CSVRTRNIQYF TRBV29-1 many TRBD2 TRBJ2-4
TGTGCCAGCAGCTTATATTTAGCCACTACCGGGGAGCTGTTTTTT CASSLYLATTGELFF TRBV7-9 many - TRBJ2-2
TGTGCCAGCAGTTCCGGCACAAACACCGGGGAGCTGTTTTTT CASSSGTNTGELFF TRBV2 - - TRBJ2-2
TGTGCCAGCAGTTTGCGGGTGTACGAGCAGTACTTC CASSLRVYEQYF TRBV28 - - TRBJ2-7
TGCAGCGTTTTATCGGGGACCGACAACTACGAGCAGTACTTC CSVLSGTDNYEQYF TRBV29-1 many - TRBJ2-7
TGTGCCATCAGTGAATATAGCACAGATACGCAGTATTTT CAISEYSTDTQYF TRBV10-3 many - TRBJ2-3
TGTGCCAGCAACGGATGGGGTTCCGGGGAGCTGTTTTTT CASNGWGSGELFF TRBV2 many - TRBJ2-2
TGTGCCAGTAGTATTATTATGGGACAGGGCAATGACGGAGAGACCCAGTACTTC CASSIIMGQGNDGETQYF TRBV19 many TRBD1 TRBJ2-5
TGCAGCGTTGGAGGAGCAACTAATGAAAAACTGTTTTTT CSVGGATNEKLFF TRBV29-1 many - TRBJ1-4
TGTGCCATACAGGGGGCGCTTCATGAGCAGTTCTTC CAIQGALHEQFF TRBV28 many TRBD1 TRBJ2-1
TGTGCCAGCTCACTATTCGCTAGCGGGAGGGCGGACTACAATGAGCAGTTCTTC CASSLFASGRADYNEQFF TRBV18 many TRBD2 TRBJ2-1
TGTGCCAGCAGCTTTCTCCCCCGCCGCGGCCTGTACTTC CASSFLPRRGLYF TRBV7-6 many - TRBJ2-7
TGCGCCAGCAGCTTGCCCCCGGATACTGACCGAATTGTGACCCAGTACTTC CASSLPPDTDRIVTQYF TRBV5-1 few - TRBJ2-5
TGTGCCAGCGGGGTCAATCAGCCCCAGCATTTT CASGVNQPQHF TRBV6-2/TRBV6-3 few - TRBJ1-5
TGTGCCAGCAGCCAAGTGAGTGGCACTGAAGCTTTCTTT CASSQVSGTEAFF TRBV3-1 - - TRBJ1-1
TGTGCCAGCAGCTTAAGACCTGGAAACACCATATATTTT CASSLRPGNTIYF TRBV5-8 few - TRBJ1-3
TGCAGCGCCAGACAGTACCCTAATGAAAAACTGTTTTTT CSARQYPNEKLFF TRBV29-1 - - TRBJ1-4
TGTGCCAGCAGCTCCCTAGCGGGGACCTACGAGCAGTACTTC CASSSLAGTYEQYF TRBV7-2 many TRBD2 TRBJ2-7
TGTGCCAGCAGCCCAACTGGGCGGCAGGGGTCCTATAATTCACCCCTCCACTTT CASSPTGRQGSYNSPLHF TRBV11-2 medium-sized - TRBJ1-6
TGTGCCAGCAGCCCATGGACTAGCGGGCATACGCAGTATTTT CASSPWTSGHTQYF TRBV12-3/TRBV12-4 many TRBD2 TRBJ2-3